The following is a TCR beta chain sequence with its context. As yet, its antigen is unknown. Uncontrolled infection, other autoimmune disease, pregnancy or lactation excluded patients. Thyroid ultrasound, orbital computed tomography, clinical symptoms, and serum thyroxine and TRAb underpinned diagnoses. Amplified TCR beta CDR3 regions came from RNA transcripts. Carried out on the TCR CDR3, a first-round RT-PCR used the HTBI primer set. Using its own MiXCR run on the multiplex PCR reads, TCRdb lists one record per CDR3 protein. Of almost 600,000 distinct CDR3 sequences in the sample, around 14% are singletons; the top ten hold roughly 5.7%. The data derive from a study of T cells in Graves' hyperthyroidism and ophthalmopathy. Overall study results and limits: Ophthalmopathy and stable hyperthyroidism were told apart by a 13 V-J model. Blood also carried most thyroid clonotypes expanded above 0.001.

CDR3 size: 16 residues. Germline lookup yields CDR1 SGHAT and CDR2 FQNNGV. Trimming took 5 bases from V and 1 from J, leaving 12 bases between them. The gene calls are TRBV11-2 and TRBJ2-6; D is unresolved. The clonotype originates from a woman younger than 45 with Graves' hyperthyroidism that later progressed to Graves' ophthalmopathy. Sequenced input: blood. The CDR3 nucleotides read TGTGCCAGCAGCCCGAGAATAAGATCTGGGGCCAACGTCCTGACTTTC. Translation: CASSPRIRSGANVLTF.